These T cell receptor beta chains were read from a single sample in a study of T cell changes during pregnancy in multiple sclerosis. Sequencing was performed with immunoSEQ multiplex PCR; in TCRdb, only in-frame clones are kept and a portion is missing. The data show some 140,000 clones, 90% to 98% seen once. Sequenced material: peripheral blood, taken after pregnancy. The origin of the receptors is a female donor with multiple sclerosis, enrolled in a pregnancy study. Both conserved end residues are part of each CDR3.

v_gene	j_gene	CDR3aa
TRBV18	TRBJ2-7	CASSPPASGNYEQYF
TRBV5-8	TRBJ2-1	CASSLALGLAGSYGEQFF
TRBV5-1	TRBJ2-3	CASSWLAESTDTQYF
TRBV28	TRBJ1-5	CASSGLGNQPQHF
TRBV10-3	TRBJ1-1	CAISGRTAEAFF
TRBV13	TRBJ2-5	CASSTGGKPKEETQYF
TRBV4-1	TRBJ2-1	CASSQVTGVGEQFF
TRBV6-6	TRBJ2-5	CASSYLRPDIAETQYF
TRBV6-5	TRBJ2-7	CASSRTGREAYEQYF
TRBV7-9	TRBJ2-7	CASSPPAGGGTYEQYF
TRBV18	TRBJ2-3	CASSPESTDTQYF
TRBV5-6	TRBJ2-3	CASSLGASGRDTQYF
TRBV14	TRBJ2-1	CASSQMGLARAYNEQFF
TRBV28	TRBJ1-2	CASSLPGGENGYTF
TRBV27	TRBJ1-2	CASSLEGQKHGYTF
TRBV5-1	TRBJ2-7	CASSLASGSYEQYF
TRBV6-6	TRBJ2-2	CASSLTSVKAGELFF
TRBV9	TRBJ2-3	CASSAETLTGGEKDTQYF
TRBV6-1	TRBJ1-1	CASRVGSAWNTEAFF
TRBV5-4	TRBJ2-7	CASSSLRDRGLSYEQYF
TRBV6-1	TRBJ1-5	CASSGPIYNQPQHF
TRBV5-1	TRBJ1-1	CASSALTGYGTEAFF
TRBV7-9	TRBJ1-2	CASSARGQGVGGYTF
TRBV19	TRBJ2-1	CATGQGEREQFF
TRBV5-4	TRBJ1-2	CASNIQGPSYGYTF
TRBV7-8	TRBJ2-1	CASSPASYNEQFF
TRBV25-1	TRBJ2-3	CASSDPPPGEDTQYF
TRBV2	TRBJ1-5	CASSLGGGDQPQHF
TRBV4-2	TRBJ2-7	CASSQVRGARGGEQYF
TRBV29-1	TRBJ1-1	CSVDKQRNTEAFF
TRBV7-9	TRBJ2-1	CASSLLVGTSEFEQFF
TRBV2	TRBJ1-4	CASTLRQSRSNEKLFF
TRBV7-6	TRBJ2-2	CASSLFSVGGRASYTGELFF
TRBV6-1	TRBJ2-5	CASIPGGLQETQYF
TRBV2	TRBJ2-1	CASSADRGYNEQFF
TRBV19	TRBJ2-7	CASSISGQAGEQYF
TRBV7-2	TRBJ2-1	CASSLSLAGLYNEQFF
TRBV30	TRBJ2-7	CAWSMGQGSSYEQYF
TRBV7-9	TRBJ1-5	CASSLGEFSNQPQHF
TRBV28	TRBJ2-5	CASSPQLEFGETQYF
TRBV25-1	TRBJ2-7	CASVPSDSSYEQYF
TRBV28	TRBJ2-7	CASSLIAGGSYEQYF
TRBV7-2	TRBJ2-7	CASSLSDTGVAGYEQYF
TRBV7-8	TRBJ1-2	CASSLGVFNYGYTF
TRBV28	TRBJ1-2	CASSPRQVLYGYTF
TRBV25-1	TRBJ1-1	CASSEYGGNTEAFF
TRBV5-1	TRBJ1-1	CASSKTGGNTEAFF
TRBV5-1	TRBJ2-1	CASSMRGQGSNEQFF
TRBV29-1	TRBJ2-7	CSVGTSVYEQYF